This T cell receptor beta chain was sequenced for a study of shared clonotypes between healthy human individuals. Sequencing used immunoSEQ multiplex PCR; TCRdb keeps in-frame clones, though not all of them. Of 2,500,000 or so clones listed, roughly nine tenths are singletons. CDR3 length equals 12 residues. Between the trimmed V and J ends, which lost 7 bases and 7 bases, there was a span of 13 bases. Germline loops: CDR1 MDHEN, CDR2 SYDVKM. The chain joins TRBV28 to TRBJ1-1; D is undetermined. This TCR was sampled from a man in his late teens or twenties in good health. Sequenced: naive CD4+ T cells sorted from blood. Noted subset: CD45RA+ positively selected. CDR3 DNA: TGTGCCAGCACCGTTACCCCCTATGAAGCTTTCTTT. Translation: CASTVTPYEAFF.